The subject of this entry is one T cell receptor beta chain. Its antigen is unknown. PCR employed 60 Vbeta and 13 Jbeta primers. The table came from immunoSEQ multiplex PCR; TCRdb's copy has only in-frame clones and leaves some out. The table includes 75,000 to 90,000 clones, 79% detected once. This entry comes from a study of cytomegalovirus exposure and HLA in healthy donors. Study-wide results and caveats: A few chains linked to CMV were shown in vitro to be specific for CMV antigens.

Trimming stripped 3 bases from V and 6 bases from J, with 24 bases between. This CDR3 comprises 16 residues. Germline V gene lookup returns CDR1 GTSNPN and CDR2 SVGIG (reference sequence). V usage is TRBV30 and J usage is TRBJ2-7, with D possibly TRBD1 on 6 matching bases. This clonotype was sampled from a woman in her forties in good health and CMV-seropositive. What was sequenced was PBMCs. CDR3 region: CAWRPSTGPINGEQYF. The CDR3 bases are TGTGCCTGGAGACCGTCCACAGGGCCTATTAATGGCGAGCAGTACTTC.